Below, 18 T cell receptor beta chains from the same sample are listed, as sequenced in a study of T cell repertoires in cytomegalovirus infection. Their target antigens are unknown. TCRdb itself ran the reads through MiXCR, one entry per CDR3 protein. In the table there are tens of thousands of distinct CDR3 sequences, roughly a fifth of which are singletons. The sequencing here drew on CD8+ T cells from cultured PBMCs, taken from culture after CMV antigen stimulation. These receptors were obtained from a human donor in good health (CMV status not recorded). Some clones in this sample may be carry-over from other donors' samples.

This clonotype appeared a few times. The V and J genes are TRBV7-2 and TRBJ2-1; 7 bases agree with TRBD2. This CDR3 spans 14 amino acids. Germline values: CDR1 SGHTA, CDR2 FQGNSA. The V segment lost 2 bases and the J segment 4 bases; nucleotides outside the gene matches: 2. CDR3 in DNA: TGTGCCAGCAGCTTATCGGGGGGTTACAATGAGCAGTTCTTC. Protein: CASSLSGGYNEQFF.

This clonotype was counted between two and nine times. The rearrangement uses TRBV27 and TRBJ2-5; 11 bases fit TRBD2. V was clipped by 5 bases and J by 5 bases; unmatched bases: 4. This CDR3 has 14 amino acids. Looked up from germline, CDR1 is MNHEY and CDR2 is SMNVEV (reference sequence). The CDR3 reads CASSPLAGGETQYF. CDR3 DNA: TGTGCCAGCAGTCCCTTAGCGGGAGGGGAGACCCAGTACTTC.

The chain combines TRBV6-2 or TRBV6-3 with TRBJ2-3; 12 bases fit TRBD2. The germline V gene encodes CDR1 MNHEY and CDR2 SVGEGT. CDR3 length equals 17 residues. V lost 2 bases, J lost 4 bases, and 7 bases stayed unmatched. The CDR3 DNA is TGTGCCAGCAGTTACAGTAAGACTAGCGGGAGATCAGATACGCAGTATTTT. Residues: CASSYSKTSGRSDTQYF.

This chain uses TRBV6-5 with TRBJ1-2, with D perhaps matching TRBD1 (5 bases). CDR3 length equals 15 residues. Per the germline V gene, CDR1 is MNHEY and CDR2 is SVGAGI. V was cut by 2 bases and J by 4 bases, with 14 bases left in between. CDR3: CASSYGDPNRYGYTF. DNA for the CDR3: TGTGCCAGCAGTTACGGGGACCCGAACCGCTATGGCTACACCTTC.

The chain joins TRBV12-3 or TRBV12-4 to TRBJ2-1; 9 bases are a match to TRBD2. The CDR3 runs 14 residues. V shed 5 bases and J 6 bases; nucleotides not matched to a gene: 5. CDR3 nucleotides: TGTGCCAGCAGTCTCGGCGGGGGGGCCAATGAGCAGTTCTTC. It translates to CASSLGGGANEQFF.

The J gene is TRBJ2-5, the V gene TRBV20-1, with a possible D match to TRBD1 (7 bases). The CDR3 runs to 14 residues. V was clipped by 5 bases and J by 4 bases, with 17 bases between them. The V gene's germline CDR1 is DFQATT and CDR2 SNEGSKA (reference sequence). CDR3 in DNA: TGCAGTGCTCATCGGGGCAGGGGGGCAGAGACCCAGTACTTC. Amino acid sequence: CSAHRGRGAETQYF.

The chain combines TRBV27 with TRBJ1-6; no reliable D call. The CDR3 extends over 14 amino acids. Germline CDR1 MNHEY, CDR2 SMNVEV (reference sequence). Trimming removed 0 bases from V and 10 bases from J, with 10 bases in between. The DNA of the CDR3 is TGTGCCAGCAGTTTATCTTACGGACCGTCACCCCTCCACTTT. Encoded protein: CASSLSYGPSPLHF.

This chain links TRBV19 with TRBJ1-2, with TRBD1 identical over 8 bases. The CDR3 is 13 amino acids. V lost 5 bases and J lost 2; bases outside the gene matches: 1. Per the germline V gene, CDR1 is LNHDA and CDR2 is SQIVND (reference sequence). CDR3 in DNA: TGTGCCAGTAGTTGGACAGGGAACTATGGCTACACCTTC. Translation: CASSWTGNYGYTF. The variable domain in full, completed from reference TRBV19 and TRBJ1-2, reads DGGITQSPKYLFRKEGQNVTLSCEQNLNHDAMYWYRQDPGQGLRLIYYSQIVNDFQKGDIAEGYSVSREKKESFPLTVTSAQKNPTAFYLCASSWTGNYGYTFGSGTRLTVV.

This clonotype was observed a few times. The chain uses TRBV7-2 and TRBJ1-5; D perhaps matches TRBD1 (6 bases). Deletions cut 1 base from V and 0 bases from J, with 13 bases between. This CDR3 comprises 17 residues. Germline assignment: CDR1 SGHTA and CDR2 FQGNSA. The DNA for the CDR3 is TGTGCCAGCAGCTTAGAAGGGGAAGGGGGTAGCAATCAGCCCCAGCATTTT. As protein: CASSLEGEGGSNQPQHF.

The chain recombines TRBV20-1 with TRBJ2-1; 10 bases agree with TRBD2. V shed 0 bases and J 0 bases; nucleotides not matched to a gene: 14. The germline gives CDR1 DFQATT, CDR2 SNEGSKA (reference sequence). The CDR3 extends over 20 amino acids. Here the CDR3 DNA reads TGCAGTGCTAGAGATCGGGAGACTAGCGGGTTAAAGAGCTCCTACAATGAGCAGTTCTTC. Protein: CSARDRETSGLKSSYNEQFF.

V and J are TRBV6-5 and TRBJ1-3, with 8 bases lining up with TRBD1. J gave up 0 bases and V 5 bases, and 3 bases lay outside the gene matches. The CDR3 runs to 15 residues. Germline V CDR1 and CDR2: MNHEY, SVGAGI. As DNA, the CDR3 is TGTGCCAGCAGTCCGACAGGGGACTCTGGAAACACCATATATTTT. Protein: CASSPTGDSGNTIYF.

This rearrangement joins TRBV6-2 or TRBV6-3 to TRBJ2-7; 8 bases are shared with TRBD1. Trimming took 2 bases from V and 5 from J; bases not matched to a gene: 5. The CDR3 covers 14 residues. Germline CDR1 reads MNHEY; CDR2 reads SVGEGT. The CDR3 sequence is CASSYGQGLNEQYF. The CDR3, as DNA: TGTGCCAGCAGTTACGGACAGGGTTTGAACGAGCAGTACTTC.

This clonotype appeared a few times. CDR3 sequence reads: CASLDSGGAADTQYF. CDR3 DNA sequence: TGTGCCAGCCTAGATAGCGGGGGGGCCGCAGATACGCAGTATTTT. This chain joins TRBV7-2 and TRBJ2-3; 11 positions match TRBD2. The CDR3 has 15 amino acids. J was trimmed by 4 bases and V by 8 bases; bases with no gene match: 8. Germline values: CDR1 SGHTA, CDR2 FQGNSA.

As to this clonotype: This may be a read error: a much more frequent sequence differs by one nucleotide. The genes are TRBV2 and TRBJ2-1; D is perhaps TRBD1 or TRBD2 (5 bases each). CDR3 size: 17 residues. Per the germline V gene, CDR1 is SNHLY and CDR2 is FYNNEI. With 6 bases removed from V and 0 bases from J, the gap between germline ends came to 18 bases. The CDR3 spells CASSPWGPESSYNEQFF. The DNA for the CDR3 is TGTGCCAGCAGCCCATGGGGACCAGAGAGCTCCTACAATGAGCAGTTCTTC. The complete variable domain, with remaining parts taken from reference TRBV2 and TRBJ2-1, reads EPEVTQTPSHQVTQMGQEVILRCVPISNHLYFYWYRQILGQKVEFLVSFYNNEISEKSEIFDDQFSVERPDGSNFTLKIRSTKLEDSAMYFCASSPWGPESSYNEQFFGPGTRLTVL.

This clonotype was seen only a few times. DNA for the CDR3: TGTGCCAGCAGCTTTGGGACAGGGGGAGAGCAGTACTTC. It translates to CASSFGTGGEQYF. This chain links TRBV13 with TRBJ2-7; 11 bases align to TRBD1. This CDR3 is 13 amino acids long. CDR1 is PRHDT, CDR2 FYEKMQ, per germline (reference sequence). V lost 3 bases and J lost 7; bases outside the gene matches: 2.

The table lists this clonotype with many counts. The rearrangement uses TRBV7-2 and TRBJ2-7; 7 positions agree with TRBD1. The trim removed 0 bases at V and 2 bases at J, leaving 4 bases unmatched. Germline V gene sequence: CDR1 SGHTA, CDR2 FQGNSA. The CDR3 contains 15 residues. The CDR3 sequence: CASSLAGTEPYEQYF. The CDR3 bases are TGTGCCAGCAGCTTAGCCGGGACAGAACCCTACGAGCAGTACTTC.

This clonotype occurred a few times. DNA for the CDR3: TGTGCCAGCAGAATGGGCGGGTCCTCCTACAATGAGCAGTTCTTC. As protein: CASRMGGSSYNEQFF. V and J are TRBV7-8 and TRBJ2-1; D possibly corresponds to TRBD2 (5 bases). Trimming took off 6 bases at V and 0 bases at J, with 12 bases between the two ends. Germline loops: CDR1 SGHVS, CDR2 FQNEAQ. The CDR3 loop spans 15 amino acids.

This chain joins TRBV27 and TRBJ2-7; D assignment may be TRBD1 or TRBD2 (5 bases each). The CDR3 has 17 amino acids. From germline, CDR1 is MNHEY and CDR2 SMNVEV (reference sequence). The ends were cut back, 8 bases at V and 4 bases at J, with 27 bases in the middle. CDR3 bases: TGTGCCAGCCGCCCTCCCCTGAGCCCGGGACGGCTGTACGAGCAGTACTTC. Translated: CASRPPLSPGRLYEQYF.